This entry features one TCR beta chain sequence. The data were taken from a study of control samples from healthy donors and cancer patients. The data were produced by immunoSEQ multiplex PCR, yet TCRdb's version contains in-frame clones alone and is incomplete. Of more than 35,000 clones listed, around 83% are singletons. Trimming removed 8 bases from V and 1 base from J, with 11 bases in between. The CDR3 spans 13 residues. Sequenced input: PBMCs. The clonotype originates from a woman in her sixties with lung cancer. This chain uses TRBV12-3 or TRBV12-4 with TRBJ1-1, with TRBD1 as a possible D gene (5 bases). In DNA, the CDR3 is TGTGCCAGCCTCCGGGGGGGGAACACTGAAGCTTTCTTT. This encodes CASLRGGNTEAFF.